This T cell receptor beta chain came from a study of vaccination and CD4 T cells after COVID-19 (dated 2022 in TCRdb). In the study overall: Convalescent patients had a positive SARS-CoV-2 result on nasal swab PCR, and of these patients, several had mild disease and one had severe disease. The convalescent cohort included six males and four females, with two Hispanic individuals, seven Caucasians, two Asians and one multiracial person. Each participant got two doses of either the Pfizer-BioNTech BNT162b2 vaccine (n=8) or the Moderna mRNA-1273 vaccine (n=2). Post-COVID blood samples were collected from convalescent patients a median of around 96 days after diagnosis, with a range of about 30 to 161 days. Post-vaccine blood samples were taken a median of around 70 days after the second vaccine dose, with a range of roughly 14 to 250 days. In some eleven COVID-19 convalescent patients and 4 infection-naive healthy vaccine recipients, researchers compared the spike-specific CD4+ TCR repertoire from before mRNA vaccination with the repertoire from after.

Points on this clonotype: The antigen it binds to is not known. The record has no base qualities; no much larger clone is one base away.

The positive SARS-CoV-2 PCR tests of the convalescent patients were dated from March to December 2020, before the Alpha, Beta and Delta variants emerged in the United States. Ficoll-Paque Plus gradient centrifugation was used to isolate PBMCs from whole blood, and the isolated PBMCs were then either used fresh or cryopreserved at -140C. Paper-wide results and their limitations: An increase in the median number of SARS-CoV-2-reactive clonotypes from approximately 21 after infection to roughly 38 after vaccination was observed, but the change was not found to be significant. Nearly all vaccine-specific clones in convalescent patients (304 of 307) were mono-reactive for SARS-CoV-2 spike rather than cross-reactive with common cold coronaviruses. The number of convalescent patients in the study was relatively small, and the study did not examine early timepoints following natural infection. In convalescent patients, a median about 90% of post-vaccine SARS-CoV-2-reactive clones were detected only after vaccination, and vaccine-specific priming was suggested by this finding.

CDR1 and CDR2 are drawn from the germline V gene: KGHSH, LQKENI. The CDR3, cysteine through phenylalanine, is 14 amino acids long. Of the read, only the CDR3 DNA is kept; its 42 bases are in frame from base 1. The germline V end is reduced by 3 bases and the J end by 2 bases; junction bases left unmatched: 3. Receptors were amplified or captured by PCR. Instrument on record: Illumina iSeq 100. The study's own analysis went as follows. Non-productive sequences were removed, and CDR3s that did not start with C, did not end with F or W, or were shorter than 7 amino acids were discarded. CDR3 homology was assessed with Levenshtein distances (stringdist) and unrooted phylogenetic trees (ape) in R version 3.6.1. Using fastp trimming at Q25 and MiXCR clonotype assembly, TCRdb reanalyzed the public sequencing data and kept in-frame beta chains. Entries that share a CDR3 protein sequence are merged under the most common genes and DNA. In this record, the V and J calls reflect TCRdb's handling and not the investigators' own analysis. For this sample there are some 18,000 distinct CDR3 sequences; around 63% appear just once. Roughly 1.1% of the sample lies in the top ten.

This clonotype was sampled from a human donor who had recovered from COVID-19. The chain is made from TRBV18 and TRBJ2-5, with 7 junctional bases fitting TRBD1. Here the sequenced sample was CD4+ T cells from blood, taken after SARS-CoV-2 vaccination. The CDR3 reads as follows: CASSPGQQQETQYF. The nucleotide sequence reads as follows: TGTGCCAGCTCACCGGGACAGCAACAAGAGACCCAGTACTTC.